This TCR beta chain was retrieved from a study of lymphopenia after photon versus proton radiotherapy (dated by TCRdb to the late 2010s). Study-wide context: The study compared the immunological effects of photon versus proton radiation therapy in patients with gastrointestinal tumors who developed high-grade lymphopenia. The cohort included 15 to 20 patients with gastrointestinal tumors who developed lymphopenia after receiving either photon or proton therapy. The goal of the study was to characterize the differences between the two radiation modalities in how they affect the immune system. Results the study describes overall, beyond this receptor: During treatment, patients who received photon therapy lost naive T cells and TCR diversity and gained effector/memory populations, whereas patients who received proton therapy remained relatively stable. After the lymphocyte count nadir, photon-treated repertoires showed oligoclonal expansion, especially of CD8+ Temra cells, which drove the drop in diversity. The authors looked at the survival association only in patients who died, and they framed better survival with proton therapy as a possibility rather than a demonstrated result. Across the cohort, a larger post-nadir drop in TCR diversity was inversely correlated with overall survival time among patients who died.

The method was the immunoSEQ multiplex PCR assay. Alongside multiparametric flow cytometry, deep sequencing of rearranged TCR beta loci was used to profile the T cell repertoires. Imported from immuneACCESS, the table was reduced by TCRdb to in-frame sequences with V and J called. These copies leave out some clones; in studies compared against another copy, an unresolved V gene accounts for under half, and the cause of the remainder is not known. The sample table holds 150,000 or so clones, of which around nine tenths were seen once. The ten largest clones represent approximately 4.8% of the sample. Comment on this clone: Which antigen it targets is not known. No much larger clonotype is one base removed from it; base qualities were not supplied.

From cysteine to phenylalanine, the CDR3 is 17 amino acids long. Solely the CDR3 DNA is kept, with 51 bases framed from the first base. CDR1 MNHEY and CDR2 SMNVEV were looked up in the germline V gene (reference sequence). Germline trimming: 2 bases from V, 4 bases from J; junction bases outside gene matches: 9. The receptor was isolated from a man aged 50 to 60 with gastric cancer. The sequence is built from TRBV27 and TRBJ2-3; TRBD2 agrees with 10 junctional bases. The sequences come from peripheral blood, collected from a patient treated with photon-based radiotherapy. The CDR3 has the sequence CASSLEFRLAGADTQYF. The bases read TGTGCCAGCAGTTTAGAGTTTCGGCTAGCGGGAGCAGATACGCAGTATTTT.